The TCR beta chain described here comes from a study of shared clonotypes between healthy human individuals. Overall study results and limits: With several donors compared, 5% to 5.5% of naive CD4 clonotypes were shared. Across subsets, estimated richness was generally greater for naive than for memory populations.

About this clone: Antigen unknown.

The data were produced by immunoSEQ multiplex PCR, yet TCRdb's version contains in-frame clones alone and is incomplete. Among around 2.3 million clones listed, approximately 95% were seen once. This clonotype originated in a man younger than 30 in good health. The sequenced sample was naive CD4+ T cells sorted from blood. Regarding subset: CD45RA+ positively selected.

This chain's CDR3 is CASSASGSSETQYF. In DNA form, the CDR3 reads TGTGCCAGCAGCGCTAGCGGGAGTTCGGAGACCCAGTACTTC. The chain joins TRBV7-2 to TRBJ2-5; 10 bases map to TRBD2. This CDR3 spans 14 amino acids. Germline V CDR1 and CDR2: SGHTA, FQGNSA. Trimming removed 5 bases from V and 5 bases from J; junction bases left unmatched: 5.